The entry that follows covers one TCR beta chain sequence. PCR employed 60 Vbeta and 13 Jbeta primers. Sequencing used immunoSEQ multiplex PCR; TCRdb keeps in-frame clones, though not all of them. Of around 150,000 clones in the sample, roughly three quarters were seen once. The sample originates from a study of cytomegalovirus exposure and HLA in healthy donors. The wider study: Across almost 400 genotyped donors, roughly 80% landed in the Caucasian-associated ancestry cluster.

Germline V gene lookup returns CDR1 WSHSY and CDR2 SAAADI. The CDR3 runs 20 residues. Germline trimming cut 9 bases from V and 4 bases from J; bases unmatched to any gene: 24. All the people who gave samples were healthy bone marrow donors. Sampled while nominally healthy, donors likely had unrecorded immune exposures. The sequenced sample consisted of PBMCs. The chain recombines TRBV10-2 with TRBJ2-3; 11 bases are a match to TRBD2. The sequence derives from a man between 18 and 29 years old in good health and CMV-seropositive. In DNA form, the CDR3 reads TGCGCCAGTAGGCAGCCGGGACACAAGATAGCGGGAGGGCCCCCAGATACGCAGTATTTT. Translation: CASRQPGHKIAGGPPDTQYF.